This is a list of T cell receptor beta chains from one sample in a study of blood T cell repertoires in COVID-19. The data were produced by immunoSEQ multiplex PCR, yet TCRdb's version contains in-frame clones alone and is incomplete. The table lists some 120,000 clones, approximately 85% of them singletons. The sample comprised peripheral blood. All receptors come from an elderly man with active or convalescent COVID-19. The CDR3 runs from the conserved cysteine through the conserved F or W. The D gene is left open where the match is weak. Not every row has a clone size; where given, it reads once, few, many or a size class.

TRBD1,.,TRBJ2-1,TRBV24-1,CATSDLPGQVYNEQFF,TGTGCCACCAGTGATTTACCGGGACAGGTGTACAATGAGCAGTTCTTC
.,.,TRBJ1-2,TRBV19,CASLDRNILYGYTF,TGTGCCTCGCTAGACAGGAACATTCTCTATGGCTACACCTTC
TRBD1,.,TRBJ2-1,TRBV6-2/TRBV6-3,CASSYGDRTYNEQFF,TGTGCCAGCAGTTACGGGGACAGAACCTACAATGAGCAGTTCTTC
TRBD1,.,TRBJ1-1,TRBV27,CASSLAPWRVRTGADTEAFF,TGTGCCAGCAGTTTAGCCCCATGGCGCGTAAGGACAGGGGCCGACACTGAAGCTTTCTTT
TRBD1,few,TRBJ1-5,TRBV19,CASSIVTGVGQPQHF,TGTGCCAGTAGTATTGTCACAGGGGTAGGTCAGCCCCAGCATTTT
TRBD2,.,TRBJ2-7,TRBV30,CAWSRGLPTNEQYF,TGTGCCTGGAGTCGGGGACTACCAACCAACGAGCAGTACTTC
.,.,TRBJ1-6,TRBV5-1,CASSFGGDNSPLHF,TGCGCCAGCAGCTTCGGAGGGGATAATTCACCCCTCCACTTT
.,.,TRBJ2-1,TRBV19,CASSIEAGSYNEQFF,TGTGCCAGTAGTATAGAAGCAGGATCCTACAATGAGCAGTTCTTC
TRBD1,few,TRBJ2-7,TRBV18,CASSPHGQGSFYEQYF,TGTGCCAGCTCACCACACGGACAGGGGAGTTTTTACGAGCAGTACTTC
.,.,TRBJ1-1,TRBV2,CASRGRENTEAFF,TGTGCCAGCAGGGGCAGGGAGAACACTGAAGCTTTCTTT
TRBD2,.,TRBJ2-5,TRBV6-5,CASSYGEGLETQYF,TGTGCCAGCAGTTACGGGGAGGGCTTAGAGACCCAGTACTTC
.,.,TRBJ2-5,TRBV6-5,CASSYGRLQETQYF,TGTGCCAGCAGTTACGGCAGGCTCCAAGAGACCCAGTACTTC
TRBD1,.,TRBJ1-4,TRBV11-2,CASSLGTGGEKLFF,TGTGCCAGCAGCTTAGGGACAGGGGGCGAAAAACTGTTTTTT
TRBD1,.,TRBJ1-3,TRBV5-1,CASSLGLQGARGNTIYF,TGCGCCAGCAGCTTGGGGTTACAGGGGGCGCGAGGAAACACCATATATTTT
.,.,TRBJ2-7,TRBV21-1,CASQPDCRDRSYEQYF,TGTGCCAGCCAACCGGACTGCCGGGACAGGAGCTACGAGCAGTACTTC
.,.,TRBJ1-5,TRBV7-2,CASSLAADSNQPQHF,TGTGCCAGCAGCTTAGCGGCAGATAGCAATCAGCCCCAGCATTTT
TRBD1,.,TRBJ1-2,TRBV6-5,CASADRVFGYTF,TGTGCCAGCGCAGACAGGGTTTTCGGCTACACCTTC
TRBD1,.,TRBJ1-5,TRBV28,CASRGQGNRQPQHF,TGTGCCAGCAGAGGACAGGGCAATCGTCAGCCCCAGCATTTT
.,.,TRBJ2-1,TRBV5-4,CASSRVSVDEQFF,TGTGCCAGCTCCCGCGTGTCGGTGGATGAGCAGTTCTTC
.,.,TRBJ2-1,TRBV2,CASSGQGGNEQFF,TGTGCCAGCAGTGGGCAGGGTGGCAATGAGCAGTTCTTC
.,.,TRBJ1-6,TRBV7-3,CASSFQPGQNNSPLHF,TGTGCCAGCAGCTTTCAACCGGGACAAAATAATTCACCCCTCCACTTT
TRBD1,.,TRBJ2-6,TRBV28,CASIPRTGISGANVLTF,TGTGCCAGCATCCCGCGGACAGGAATCTCTGGGGCCAACGTCCTGACTTTC
.,once,TRBJ2-3,TRBV7-2,CASSRVTGTDTQYF,TGTGCCAGCAGCCGCGTGACAGGCACAGATACGCAGTATTTT
.,.,TRBJ1-1,TRBV3-1/TRBV3-2,CASSQARGNTEAFF,TGTGCCAGCAGCCAGGCAAGGGGGAACACTGAAGCTTTCTTT
.,.,TRBJ2-7,TRBV29-1,CSATLGRGGLGEQYF,TGCAGCGCGACCTTGGGTCGTGGGGGACTGGGCGAGCAGTACTTC